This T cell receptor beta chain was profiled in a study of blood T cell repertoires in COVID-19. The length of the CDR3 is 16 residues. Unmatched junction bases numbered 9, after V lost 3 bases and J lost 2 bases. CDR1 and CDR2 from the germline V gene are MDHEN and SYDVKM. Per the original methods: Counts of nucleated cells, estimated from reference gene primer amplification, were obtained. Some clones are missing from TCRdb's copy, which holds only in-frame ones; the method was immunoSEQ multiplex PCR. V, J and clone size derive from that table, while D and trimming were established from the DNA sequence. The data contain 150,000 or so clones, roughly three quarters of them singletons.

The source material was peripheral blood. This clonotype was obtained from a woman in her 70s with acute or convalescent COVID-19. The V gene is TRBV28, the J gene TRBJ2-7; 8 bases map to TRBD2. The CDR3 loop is CASSLTSAMTPYEQYF. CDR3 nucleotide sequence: TGTGCCAGCAGTTTGACTAGCGCCATGACCCCCTACGAGCAGTACTTC.